This T cell receptor beta chain was obtained from a study of shared clonotypes between healthy human individuals. On sorted subsets, replicate PCRs used about 180 ng DNA, or tens of thousands of T cell genomes. TCRdb's copy holds only in-frame clones and misses some; the assay was immunoSEQ multiplex PCR. The table has fewer than 3 million clones, just under 95% seen once. V was cut by 3 bases and J by 0 bases, with 14 bases left in between. The CDR3 sequence is 17 residues long. In germline, CDR1 is SSHAT, CDR2 FNYEAQ (reference sequence). Each donor was a Caucasian adult residing in Nashville, Tennessee.

The receptor was derived from a man younger than 35 in good health. Some clones in this sample may be carry-over from other donors' samples. V usage is TRBV7-7 and J usage is TRBJ2-2, with D uncertain. Sequencing input: naive CD4+ T cells from PBMCs. Subset meaning: CD45RA+ positively selected. The CDR3 nucleotides are TGTGCCAGCAGCTTGTCCTTACCGACCGCGAACACCGGGGAGCTGTTTTTT. Translating gives CASSLSLPTANTGELFF.